Below, 21 T cell receptor beta chains from the same sample are listed, as sequenced in a study of Ad26.COV2.S vaccination and SARS-CoV-2 variants. Regarding treatment: about 20 received Ad26.COV2.S at low or high dose, single or two shots; 5 received placebo; per-sample allocation not given. At day 63 after the first vaccine or placebo injection, samples were drawn. Profiling relied on immunoSEQ multiplex PCR, and the TCRdb table lists in-frame clones only, not all of them. This table has about 400,000 clones, about 89% appearing once. The starting material was peripheral blood, obtained in a trial of Ad26.COV2.S vaccine versus placebo. The receptors derive from a person between 18 and 60 years old who received the Ad26.COV2.S COVID-19 vaccine or a placebo.

The V gene is TRBV7-9, the J gene TRBJ1-4; no clear D. The CDR3 totals 14 residues. Deletions cut 5 bases from V and 10 bases from J, with 17 bases between. From germline, CDR1 is SEHNR and CDR2 FQNEAQ (reference sequence). The CDR3 region has the DNA TGTGCCAGCAGCAGTGGACCGTTTTCTCGAAAACTGTTTTTT. It encodes CASSSGPFSRKLFF.

This clone came up a few times. The chain carries TRBV19 and TRBJ1-3, with D possibly being TRBD1 (5 bases). This CDR3 has 15 amino acids. V lost 4 bases and J 3 bases, leaving 13 bases between the germline ends. Germline lookup yields CDR1 LNHDA and CDR2 SQIVND (reference sequence). The CDR3, as DNA: TGTGCCAGTAGTACGGGACCGAATCTTGGAAACACCATATATTTT. This codes for CASSTGPNLGNTIYF.

This chain connects TRBV7-9 to TRBJ2-3, with a weak D call TRBD2 (6 bases). Trimming removed 0 bases from V and 5 bases from J, with 9 bases in between. There are 14 residues in the CDR3. Germline V gene sequence: CDR1 SEHNR, CDR2 FQNEAQ (reference sequence). The CDR3: CASSLAWGGDTQYF. The CDR3 DNA follows: TGTGCCAGCAGCTTAGCGTGGGGAGGAGATACGCAGTATTTT.

V usage is TRBV11-3 and J usage is TRBJ2-7; 13 bases map to TRBD2. J lost 7 bases, V lost 5 bases, and 5 bases had no gene match. The CDR3 has 14 residues. Looked up from germline, CDR1 is SGHNT and CDR2 is YENEEA. The CDR3 bases are TGTGCCAGCAGCCCTGGACTAGCGGGAGAGGAGCAGTACTTC. It translates to CASSPGLAGEEQYF.

Only one count was recorded for this clone. The V and J genes are TRBV2 and TRBJ2-1, with unresolved D. Trimming left V 4 bases short and J 4 bases short, with 11 bases between. The CDR3 runs 14 residues. Germline CDR1 SNHLY, CDR2 FYNNEI. The CDR3 loop is CASSGAGMYNEQFF. The CDR3 DNA is TGTGCCAGCAGTGGGGCTGGGATGTACAATGAGCAGTTCTTC.

V is TRBV4-1 and J is TRBJ2-3; D unclear. Between the trimmed V and J ends, which lost 0 bases and 0 bases, there was a span of 10 bases. The germline gives CDR1 MGHRA, CDR2 YSYEKL. The CDR3 is made up of 16 amino acids. CDR3 protein: CASSQEGRISTDTQYF. The CDR3 region has the DNA TGCGCCAGCAGCCAAGAGGGAAGGATTAGCACAGATACGCAGTATTTT.

The rearrangement links TRBV7-3 to TRBJ2-2; the D gene is possibly TRBD2 (7 bases). Germline CDR1 reads SGHTA; CDR2 reads FQGTGA. CDR3 length equals 18 residues. The ends were cut back, 1 base at V and 3 bases at J, with 18 bases in the middle. The CDR3 region is CASSLNPGRGSDTGELFF. As DNA, the CDR3 is TGTGCCAGCAGCTTAAACCCAGGGAGGGGGAGTGACACCGGGGAGCTGTTTTTT.

The V and J genes are TRBV5-6 and TRBJ2-7, with 9 bases aligning to TRBD2. Trimming took 4 bases from V and 2 from J; bases not matched to a gene: 7. The germline V gene encodes CDR1 SGHDT and CDR2 YYEEEE. The CDR3 is 15 residues long. CDR3 bases: TGTGCCAGCAGCGAATTAGCGGGAGCTGCCTACGAGCAGTACTTC. Translated: CASSELAGAAYEQYF. The variable domain in full, with the rest retrieved from reference TRBV5-6 and TRBJ2-7, is DAGVTQSPTHLIKTRGQQVTLRCSPKSGHDTVSWYQQALGQGPQFIFQYYEEEERQRGNFPDRFSGHQFPNYSSELNVNALLLGDSALYLCASSELAGAAYEQYFGPGTRLTVT.

This chain links TRBV2 with TRBJ1-5, with D perhaps matching TRBD1 (5 bases). CDR1 SNHLY and CDR2 FYNNEI come from the germline V gene. Trimming removed 4 bases from V and 7 bases from J, with 17 bases in between. The CDR3 has 15 amino acids. DNA for the CDR3: TGTGCCAGCAGTGGAGTGAGGCAGGGCTTGCAGCCCCAGCATTTT. As protein: CASSGVRQGLQPQHF.

This sequence joins TRBV4-3 and TRBJ1-2; a weak D match, TRBD1 (6 bases). The CDR3 totals 15 residues. The V end lost 1 base, the J end lost 8 bases, and 17 bases lay between the germline ends. CDR1 is LGHNA and CDR2 is YSLEER in the germline V gene. The CDR3 DNA reads as TGCGCCAGCAGCCAAGTCCAGGGGACCCTTCGGGGCTACACCTTC. Its protein product is CASSQVQGTLRGYTF.

The rearrangement uses TRBV5-1 and TRBJ2-7; D may be TRBD1 or TRBD2 (5 bases each). Trimming took off 4 bases at V and 4 bases at J, with 18 bases between the two ends. Germline lookup yields CDR1 SGHRS and CDR2 YFSETQ. The CDR3 has 15 residues. CDR3 DNA: TGCGCCAGCAGCCCCGAGGGCAGGGAAGCGTACGAGCAGTACTTC. As protein: CASSPEGREAYEQYF. Supplemented by reference TRBV5-1 and TRBJ2-7, the full variable domain reads KAGVTQTPRYLIKTRGQQVTLSCSPISGHRSVSWYQQTPGQGLQFLFEYFSETQRNKGNFPGRFSGRQFSNSRSEMNVSTLELGDSALYLCASSPEGREAYEQYFGPGTRLTVT.

The rearrangement uses TRBV9 and TRBJ2-5, with D perhaps TRBD2 (7 bases). CDR1 and CDR2 (germline): SGDLS, YYNGEE. Between the trimmed V and J ends, which lost 0 bases and 4 bases, there was a span of 10 bases. The CDR3 consists of 14 residues. CDR3 nucleotide sequence: TGTGCCAGCAGCGTAGGTAGGGGGGGAGAGACCCAGTACTTC. Translated, it gives CASSVGRGGETQYF.

The V gene is TRBV10-3, the J gene TRBJ2-7; D unclear. The CDR3 is 13 amino acids. Germline CDR1 and CDR2: ENHRY and SYGVKD. V shed 3 bases and J shed 6 bases, with 12 bases lying between them. CDR3 DNA sequence: TGTGCCATCAGTGAACCCTTCCTGACCGAGCAGTACTTC. It yields the protein CAISEPFLTEQYF.

The chain employs TRBV5-1 and TRBJ2-2; perhaps TRBD2 as D (5 bases). CDR1 SGHRS and CDR2 YFSETQ come from the germline V gene. The CDR3 runs to 18 residues. V was shortened by 0 bases and J by 4 bases, with 19 bases between the two germline ends. This CDR3 reads CASSLVLRGNHFTGELFF. CDR3 DNA: TGCGCCAGCAGCTTGGTCCTCCGGGGAAACCATTTCACCGGGGAGCTGTTTTTT.

The V call is TRBV19, the J call TRBJ2-7, with 11 bases identical to TRBD2. CDR1 and CDR2 from the germline V gene are LNHDA and SQIVND (reference sequence). The trim removed 0 bases at V and 4 bases at J, leaving 8 bases unmatched. CDR3 length: 17 amino acids. In nucleotides, the CDR3 is TGTGCCAGTAGTATAGAAAGTAGCGGGAGGGCCGTATACGAGCAGTACTTC. This gives the protein CASSIESSGRAVYEQYF.

V is TRBV12-3 or TRBV12-4 and J is TRBJ2-3, with D possibly TRBD1 on 6 matching bases. There are 13 residues in the CDR3. V lost 10 bases, J lost 1 base, and 12 bases lay in between. This CDR3 is CANAGDRTDTQYF. The CDR3 region has the DNA TGTGCCAACGCAGGGGACCGCACAGATACGCAGTATTTT.

The CDR3: CASSASRGTEAFF. In DNA, the CDR3 is TGTGCCAGCAGCGCATCGAGGGGCACTGAAGCTTTCTTT. This chain links TRBV6-4 with TRBJ1-1, with D possibly TRBD1 on 5 matching bases. With 6 bases removed from V and 4 bases from J, the gap between germline ends came to 12 bases. Looked up from germline, CDR1 is MRHNA and CDR2 is SNTAGT. This CDR3 region has 13 residues.

This clone was observed once. V usage is TRBV28 and J usage is TRBJ1-5; D is unresolved. The CDR3 has 12 amino acids. The germline V and J ends were trimmed by 4 bases and 0 bases, with 1 base remaining between them. Germline V lookup: CDR1 MDHEN, CDR2 SYDVKM. CDR3 amino acids: CASSYSNQPQHF. Here the CDR3 DNA reads TGTGCCAGCAGTTATAGCAATCAGCCCCAGCATTTT.

The chain joins TRBV12-3 or TRBV12-4 to TRBJ2-7; D possibly matches TRBD1 or TRBD2 (5 bases each). The CDR3 is 12 amino acids. V lost 5 bases, J lost 8 bases, and 13 bases lay in between. The chain's CDR3 is CASSVSGRQQYF. The DNA for the CDR3 is TGTGCCAGCAGTGTATCGGGACGGCAGCAGTACTTC.

This clone was recorded once. The chain joins TRBV7-6 to TRBJ1-1, with D hard to call. The CDR3 is made up of 13 amino acids. Germline-derived CDR1 and CDR2 are SGHVS and FNYEAQ. Trimming removed 1 base from V and 6 bases from J, with 9 bases in between. CDR3 DNA: TGTGCCAGCAGCTTAGTGCTAAATGCTGAAGCTTTCTTT. Amino acids: CASSLVLNAEAFF. The whole variable domain, filled in from reference TRBV7-6 and TRBJ1-1, reads GAGVSQSPRYKVTKRGQDVALRCDPISGHVSLYWYRQALGQGPEFLTYFNYEAQQDKSGLPNDRFSAERPEGSISTLTIQRTEQRDSAMYRCASSLVLNAEAFFGQGTRLTVV.

This sequence joins TRBV5-1 and TRBJ2-2, with TRBD2 identical over 9 bases. J was trimmed by 1 base and V by 5 bases; bases with no gene match: 6. CDR1 is SGHRS, CDR2 YFSETQ, per germline. The CDR3 length is 16 residues. CDR3 residues: CASRPMTSGNTGELFF. CDR3 nucleotides: TGCGCCAGCAGACCTATGACTAGCGGGAACACCGGGGAGCTGTTTTTT.